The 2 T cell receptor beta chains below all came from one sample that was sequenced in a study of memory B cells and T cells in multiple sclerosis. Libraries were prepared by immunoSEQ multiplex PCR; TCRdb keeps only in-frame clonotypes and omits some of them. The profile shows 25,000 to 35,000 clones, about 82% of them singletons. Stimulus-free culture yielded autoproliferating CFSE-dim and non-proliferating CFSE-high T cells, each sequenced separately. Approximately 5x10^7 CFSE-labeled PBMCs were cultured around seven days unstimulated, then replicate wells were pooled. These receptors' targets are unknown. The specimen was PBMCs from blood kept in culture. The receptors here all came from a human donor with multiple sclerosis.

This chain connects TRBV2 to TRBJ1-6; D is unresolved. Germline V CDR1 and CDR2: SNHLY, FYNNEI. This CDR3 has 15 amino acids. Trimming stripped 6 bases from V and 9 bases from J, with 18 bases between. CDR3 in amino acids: CASRTGGSNISPLHF. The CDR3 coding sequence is TGTGCCAGCAGGACGGGCGGTAGTAATATTTCACCCCTCCACTTT.

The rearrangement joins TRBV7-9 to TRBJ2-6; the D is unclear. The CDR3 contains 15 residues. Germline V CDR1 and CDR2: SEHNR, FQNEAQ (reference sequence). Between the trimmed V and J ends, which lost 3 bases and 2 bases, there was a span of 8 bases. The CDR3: CASSFYGAGANVLTF. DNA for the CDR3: TGTGCCAGCAGCTTTTATGGGGCTGGGGCCAACGTCCTGACTTTC.